This TCR beta chain was observed in a study of blood T cell repertoires in COVID-19. Looking at the study overall: Donors in the United States, Italy and Spain gave samples during acute or convalescent COVID-19. PBMCs, B-cell-depleted T cells, or T cells were the source of the cDNA or gDNA that made up the material.

Source study methods: Amplification from reference gene primers served as the basis for estimated nucleated cell counts. TCRdb's table, derived via immunoSEQ multiplex PCR, lists solely in-frame clones and lacks some. V and J calls and clone size are as listed in that table; D and trimming were resolved from the DNA. The repertoire consists of about 380,000 clones, with nearly 90% occurring once and the leading ten covering 6.5%. The sequence came from a man younger than 35 with active or convalescent COVID-19. What was sequenced was peripheral blood.

The CDR3 loop is CASSLATGPNQPQHF. The CDR3 nucleotides read TGTGCCAGCAGCTTAGCTACAGGGCCCAATCAGCCCCAGCATTTT. The rearrangement uses TRBV7-2 and TRBJ1-5, with a weak D call TRBD1 (6 bases). The V end was cut by 0 bases, the J end by 3 bases, with 9 bases between. The CDR3 spans 15 residues. Germline CDR1 SGHTA, CDR2 FQGNSA.